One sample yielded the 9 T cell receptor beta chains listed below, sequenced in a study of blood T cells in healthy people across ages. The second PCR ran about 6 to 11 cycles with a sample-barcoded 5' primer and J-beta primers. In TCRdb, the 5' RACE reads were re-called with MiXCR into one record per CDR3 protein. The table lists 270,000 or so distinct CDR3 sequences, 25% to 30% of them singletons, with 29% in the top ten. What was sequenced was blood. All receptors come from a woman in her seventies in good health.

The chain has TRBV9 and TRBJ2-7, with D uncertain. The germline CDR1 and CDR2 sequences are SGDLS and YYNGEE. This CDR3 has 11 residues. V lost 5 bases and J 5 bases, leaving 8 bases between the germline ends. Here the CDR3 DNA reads TGTGCCAGCAGTGATACGGACGAGCAGTACTTC. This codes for CASSDTDEQYF.

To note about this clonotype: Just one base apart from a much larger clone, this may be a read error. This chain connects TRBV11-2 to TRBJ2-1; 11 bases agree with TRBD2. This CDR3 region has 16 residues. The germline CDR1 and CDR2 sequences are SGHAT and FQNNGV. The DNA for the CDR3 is TGTGCCAGCAGGTTTACTAGCGGGGGTTCCTACAATGGGCAGTTCTTC. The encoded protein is CASRFTSGGSYNGQFF.

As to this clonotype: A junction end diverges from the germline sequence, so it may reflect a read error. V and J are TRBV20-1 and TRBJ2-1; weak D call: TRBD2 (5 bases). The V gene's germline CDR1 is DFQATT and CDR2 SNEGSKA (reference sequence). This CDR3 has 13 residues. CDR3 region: CSARPLAYDEQFF. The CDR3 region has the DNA TGCAGTGCTAGACCCCTAGCCTACGATGAGCAGTTCTTC.

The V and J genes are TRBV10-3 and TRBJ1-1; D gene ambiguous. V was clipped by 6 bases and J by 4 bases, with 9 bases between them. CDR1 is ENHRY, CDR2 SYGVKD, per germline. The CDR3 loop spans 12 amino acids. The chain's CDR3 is CAIRPEGTEAFF. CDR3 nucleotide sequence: TGTGCCATCAGGCCGGAGGGCACTGAAGCTTTCTTT.

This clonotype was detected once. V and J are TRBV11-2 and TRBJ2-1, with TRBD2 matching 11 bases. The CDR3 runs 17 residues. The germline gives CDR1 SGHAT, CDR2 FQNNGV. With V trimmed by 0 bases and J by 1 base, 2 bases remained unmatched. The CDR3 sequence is CASSLELAGVSYNEQFF. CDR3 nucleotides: TGTGCCAGCAGCTTAGAACTAGCGGGAGTTTCCTACAATGAGCAGTTCTTC.

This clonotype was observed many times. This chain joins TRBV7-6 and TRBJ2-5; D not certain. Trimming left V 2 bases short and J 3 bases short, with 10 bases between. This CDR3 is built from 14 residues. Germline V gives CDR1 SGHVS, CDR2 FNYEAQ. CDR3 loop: CASSLYGEKETQYF. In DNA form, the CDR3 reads TGTGCCAGCAGCTTATATGGAGAGAAAGAGACCCAGTACTTC.

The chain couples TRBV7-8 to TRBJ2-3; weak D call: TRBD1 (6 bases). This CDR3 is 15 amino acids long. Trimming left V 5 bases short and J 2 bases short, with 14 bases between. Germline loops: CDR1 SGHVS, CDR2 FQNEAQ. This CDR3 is CASSRDTGYTDTQYF. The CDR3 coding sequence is TGTGCCAGCAGCCGGGACACGGGGTACACAGATACGCAGTATTTT.

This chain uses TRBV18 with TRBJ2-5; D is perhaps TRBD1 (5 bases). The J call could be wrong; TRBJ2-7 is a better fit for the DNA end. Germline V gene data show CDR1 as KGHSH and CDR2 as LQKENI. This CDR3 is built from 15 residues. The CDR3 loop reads CASSPGTGISHEQYF. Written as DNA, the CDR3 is TGTGCCAGCTCACCAGGAACAGGTATTTCACACGAGCAGTACTTC.

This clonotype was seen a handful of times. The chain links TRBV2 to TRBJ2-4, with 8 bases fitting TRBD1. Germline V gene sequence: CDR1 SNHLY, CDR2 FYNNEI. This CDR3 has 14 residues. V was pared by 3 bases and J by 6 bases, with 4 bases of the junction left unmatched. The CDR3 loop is CASSDSGQGNIQYF. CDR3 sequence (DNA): TGTGCCAGCAGTGATTCAGGACAGGGAAACATTCAGTACTTC.